This T cell receptor beta chain emerged from a study of T cell responses to AZD1222 COVID-19 vaccine. Study findings and constraints: Donors in the cohort were predominantly white British and more often female, and clonal diversity was possibly underestimated. Nearly half of unique spike-specific TCRs reportedly avoided B.1.351 and B.1.1.7 mutated regions. The study found vaccine-associated CD4 TCRs spanning spike, dominant at 160-218 and 743-854. At baseline, just a handful of AZD1222 recipients tested seropositive.

CDR1 and CDR2 (germline): LGHNA, YSLEER. V lost 4 bases to trimming and J lost 4 bases; unmatched junction nucleotides: 4. There are 15 residues in the CDR3. Points on this clone: Its target is unknown. In the same sample, other DNA sequences code for this CDR3.

Assay: immunoSEQ multiplex PCR; the TCRdb copy retains only in-frame clones and omits some. The table has some 120,000 clones, 80% to 90% seen once. The J gene is TRBJ1-6, the V gene TRBV4-3; TRBD1 matches at 7 bases. Sequenced here: peripheral blood, sampled on day 0 of AZD1222 vaccination. This TCR was recovered from an adult in good health. The CDR3 reads CASSRTGQYNSPLHF. CDR3 sequence (DNA): TGCGCCAGCAGCCGCACGGGACAGTATAATTCACCCCTCCACTTT.